Here is one TCR beta chain with its context. Its antigen is still unknown. CDR1 and CDR2 (germline): ENHRY, SYGVKD. Trimming removed 10 bases from V and 2 bases from J, with 24 bases in between. The CDR3 has 16 amino acids. This sample is part of a study of Graves' ophthalmopathy and Graves' hyperthyroidism. Whole-study results and caveats: Blood repertoires reportedly contained most expanded thyroid clonotypes above 0.001 frequency.

Amplifying from RNA transcripts, the study obtained TCR beta CDR3 regions. The first-round RT-PCR employed HTBI primers together with the Qiagen OneStep RT-PCR kit. A multiplex PCR was then performed as the second round. TCRdb used MiXCR to reprocess the multiplex PCR reads, holding one entry per CDR3 protein. There are about 1.1 million distinct CDR3 sequences in the sample; 36% occur only once, and around 10% lies in the top ten. Sequencing input: peripheral blood or thyroid tissue (not recorded which). This TCR was recovered from an adult man with Graves' hyperthyroidism. The rearrangement uses TRBV10-3 and TRBJ2-7, with D possibly matching TRBD2 (6 bases). The CDR3 nucleotides read TGTGCCAGCAGCTCCCCGTCGCGGGGAGAACCCTACGAGCAGTACTTC. Its translation is CASSSPSRGEPYEQYF.